This TCR beta chain is drawn from a study of blood T cell repertoires in COVID-19 (dated by TCRdb to 2020 to 2022). With respect to the entire study: Samples from collaborators originated in the United States, Italy and Spain and spanned both the acute and convalescent phases of COVID-19. The material from the prospective study consisted of cDNA or gDNA derived from T cells, B-cell-depleted T cells, or PBMCs. Deeply sampled blood TCRbeta repertoires from subjects exposed to, actively infected with, or recovered from COVID-19 were included in the dataset. The repertoires were released in a freely available public database meant as a resource for research on the immune response to SARS-CoV-2. The samples were drawn from the first 160 participants of the ongoing ImmuneRACE study and from 1,254 subjects provided by 6 global collaborators. The sample metadata nearly always contained a de-identified subject ID, COVID-19 status, age in years and sex. Where available, HLA class I and class II types were obtained from metadata supplied by the sample provider rather than from assay-based typing.

Enrolling through a virtual design, the prospective study's participants ranged in age from roughly 18 to 90 years and lived across roughly 24 United States geographic areas. In the prospective study, cohorts were assigned on the basis of participant-reported clinical history obtained from a screening survey and a study questionnaire. Recovered participants in ImmuneRACE Cohort 3 were defined as having two consecutive negative NP/OP PCR tests, clearance from a healthcare professional, or resolution of symptoms. In the prospective study, mobile phlebotomists collected whole blood, serum and a nasopharyngeal or oropharyngeal swab from each participant. Prospective study participants could optionally give additional blood draws and questionnaires over an approximately 2-month period. Before DNA extraction, blood samples from the prospective study were shipped at room temperature or frozen. As concerns this clone: Its antigen specificity is not known. It has no much larger one-base neighbor in the sample; base qualities were not kept.

Overall study outcomes, separate from this receptor: Clinical and demographic metadata were provided uncurated, with the amount varying by source and participant.

V loses 8 bases of germline sequence and J loses 7 bases, and the interval between the two ends is 12 bases. CDR1 LNHDA and CDR2 SQIVND are derived from the germline V gene (reference sequence). The cysteine opens and the phenylalanine closes a CDR3 of 13 amino acids. The DNA shown is the 39-base CDR3, in frame from base 1. The immunoSEQ Assay, a bias-controlled multiplex PCR, was used to amplify TCRbeta CDR3 regions from genomic DNA. The original methods were these. The number of nucleated cells in each sample was estimated by amplification of reference gene primers within the assay. To quantify the absolute abundance of each unique TCRbeta CDR3 rearrangement, sequence reads were collapsed and filtered. For each sample, productive Simpson clonality was calculated as the square root of Simpson's diversity index over productive rearrangements. TCRdb limited this immuneACCESS table to in-frame rearrangements with V and J called. A share of clones is missing; checked studies link under half to unresolved V genes, and the rest is unexplained. V and J calls and clone size are those listed in that table; D and trimming were worked out from the DNA. Present in this sample are 150,000 to 200,000 clones, 60% to 80% of which were seen just once. Jointly, the top ten make up 17% of the sample.

Sequencing input: PBMCs or T cells enriched from blood (not recorded which). The TCR sequence derives from a woman between 50 and 59 years old who had recovered from COVID-19. The receptor chain draws on TRBV19 and TRBJ1-6; the D gene is not confidently resolved. The CDR3 loop reads CASRTEINSPLHF. The nucleotide sequence is TGTGCCAGTCGTACGGAGATCAATTCACCCCTCCACTTT.